The clone carrying this T cell receptor beta chain has more than one count but fewer than ten. Antigen unknown. Generated by immunoSEQ multiplex PCR, the TCRdb table keeps only in-frame clones and is missing some. Of 43,000 or so clones in the sample, just under 95% were seen once. This sample is drawn from a study of graft-versus-host responses after intestinal transplantation. Study-wide background: The whole recipient group had anti-thymocyte globulin induction followed by tacrolimus and steroids for roughly 3 years.

Points from the study as a whole: Clonal ratios of graft-versus-host to host-versus-graft in allografts were high for patients exhibiting graft-donor T cell macrochimerism. The marrow of recipients harbored GvH clones, and ileum or blood showed some of them first.

Germline lookup yields CDR1 LGHNT and CDR2 FRNRAP. The CDR3 runs to 11 residues. The ends were cut back, 6 bases at V and 2 bases at J, with 3 bases in the middle. This chain joins TRBV12-5 and TRBJ2-3, with no clear D. The TCR originated in a human patient who received an intestinal transplant, so some T cells may come from the graft donor. The sequences come from PBMCs, collected approximately 360 days after intestinal transplant. CDR3 amino acids: CASGPTDTQYF. The CDR3 nucleotides are TGTGCTAGTGGCCCCACAGATACGCAGTATTTT.